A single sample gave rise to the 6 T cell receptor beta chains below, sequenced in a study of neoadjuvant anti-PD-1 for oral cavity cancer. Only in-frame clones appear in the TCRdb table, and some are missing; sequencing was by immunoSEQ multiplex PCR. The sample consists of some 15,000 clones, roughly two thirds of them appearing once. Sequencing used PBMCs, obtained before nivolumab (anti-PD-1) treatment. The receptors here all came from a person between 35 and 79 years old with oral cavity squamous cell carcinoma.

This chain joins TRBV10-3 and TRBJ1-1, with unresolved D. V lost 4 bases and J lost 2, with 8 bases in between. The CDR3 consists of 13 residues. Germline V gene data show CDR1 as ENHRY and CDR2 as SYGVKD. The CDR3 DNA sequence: TGTGCCATCAGTGGAACAGTTAACACTGAAGCTTTCTTT. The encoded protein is CAISGTVNTEAFF.

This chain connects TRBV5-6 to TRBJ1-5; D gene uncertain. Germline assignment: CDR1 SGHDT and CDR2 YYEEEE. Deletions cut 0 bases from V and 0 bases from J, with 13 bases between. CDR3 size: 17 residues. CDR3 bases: TGTGCCAGCAGCTTGGCCGCAGGACGAGATAGCAATCAGCCCCAGCATTTT. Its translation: CASSLAAGRDSNQPQHF.

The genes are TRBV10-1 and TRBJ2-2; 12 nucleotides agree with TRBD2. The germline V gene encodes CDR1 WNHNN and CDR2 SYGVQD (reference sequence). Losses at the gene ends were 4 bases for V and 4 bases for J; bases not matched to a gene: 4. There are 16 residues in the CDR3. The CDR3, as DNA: TGCGCCAGCAGTGTTACTAGCGGGAGGACCACCGGGGAGCTGTTTTTT. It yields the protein CASSVTSGRTTGELFF.

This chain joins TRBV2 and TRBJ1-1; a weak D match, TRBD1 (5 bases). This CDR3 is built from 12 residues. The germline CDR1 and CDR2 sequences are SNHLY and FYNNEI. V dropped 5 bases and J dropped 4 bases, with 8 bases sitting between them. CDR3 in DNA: TGTGCCAGCAGTCTCCAGGGCACTGAAGCTTTCTTT. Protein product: CASSLQGTEAFF. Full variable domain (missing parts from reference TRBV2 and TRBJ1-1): EPEVTQTPSHQVTQMGQEVILRCVPISNHLYFYWYRQILGQKVEFLVSFYNNEISEKSEIFDDQFSVERPDGSNFTLKIRSTKLEDSAMYFCASSLQGTEAFFGQGTRLTVV.

The CDR3 loop reads CASSFRSFSSNQPQHF. CDR3 DNA sequence: TGTGCCAGCAGCTTTAGGTCATTCTCTAGCAATCAGCCCCAGCATTTT. This sequence joins TRBV28 and TRBJ1-5; no reliable D call. The length of the CDR3 is 16 residues. The ends were cut back, 6 bases at V and 0 bases at J, with 15 bases in the middle. The germline gives CDR1 MDHEN, CDR2 SYDVKM.

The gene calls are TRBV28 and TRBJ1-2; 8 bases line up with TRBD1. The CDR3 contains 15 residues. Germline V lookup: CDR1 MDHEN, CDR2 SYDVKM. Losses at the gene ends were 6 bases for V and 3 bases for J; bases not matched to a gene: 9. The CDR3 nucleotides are TGTGCCAGCAGCTGGACAGGGACAATCTACTATGGCTACACCTTC. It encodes CASSWTGTIYYGYTF.